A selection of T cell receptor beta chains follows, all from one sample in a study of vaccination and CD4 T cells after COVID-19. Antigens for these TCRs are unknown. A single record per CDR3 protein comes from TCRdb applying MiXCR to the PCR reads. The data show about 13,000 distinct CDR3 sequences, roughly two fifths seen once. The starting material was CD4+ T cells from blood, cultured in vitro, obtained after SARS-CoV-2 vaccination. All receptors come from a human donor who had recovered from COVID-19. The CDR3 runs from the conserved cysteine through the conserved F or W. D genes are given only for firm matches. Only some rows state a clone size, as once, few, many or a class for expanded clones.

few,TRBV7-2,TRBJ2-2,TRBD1,TGTGCCAGCAGCCCAGCTAACAGGGGACACACCGGGGAGCTGTTTTTT,CASSPANRGHTGELFF
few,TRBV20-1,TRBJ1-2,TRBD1,TGCAGTGCTAGACGGATAGACCGGGACAGGGTATTTTATGGCTACACCTTC,CSARRIDRDRVFYGYTF
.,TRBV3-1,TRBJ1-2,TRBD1,TGTGCCAGCAGCCCCCGTATAATCTTGATCGACAGGGGTGATACGTATGGCTACACCTTC,CASSPRIILIDRGDTYGYTF
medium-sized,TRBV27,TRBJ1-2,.,TGTGCCAGCAGTTTACGGGCCGGCCATGGCTACACCTTC,CASSLRAGHGYTF
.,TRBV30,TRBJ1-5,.,TGTGCCTGGAGTGCACAGGGTACCGGAGATTATCAGCCCCAGCATTTT,CAWSAQGTGDYQPQHF
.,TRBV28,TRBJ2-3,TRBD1,TGTGCCAGCAGTCCCCCTCGGAAGGGGGCTCTAGATACGCAGTATTTT,CASSPPRKGALDTQYF
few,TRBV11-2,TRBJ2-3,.,TGTGCCAGCAGCCTTATCGGAGGCTCTAGCACAGATACGCAGTATTTT,CASSLIGGSSTDTQYF
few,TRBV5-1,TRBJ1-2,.,TGCGCCAGCAGCTTGACAACAAAGGATGGCTACACCTTC,CASSLTTKDGYTF
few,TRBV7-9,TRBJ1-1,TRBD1,TGTGCCAGCAGCCCTTCGGACAGGACCGCGAACACTGAAGCTTTCTTT,CASSPSDRTANTEAFF
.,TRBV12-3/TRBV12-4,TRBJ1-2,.,TGTGCCAGCACCCCTCAGCCATTCTATGGCTACACCTTC,CASTPQPFYGYTF
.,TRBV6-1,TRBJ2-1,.,TGTGCCAGCAGTGGCAACCCGAGCTCCTACAATGAGCAGTTCTTC,CASSGNPSSYNEQFF
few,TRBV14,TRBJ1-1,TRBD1,TGTGCCAGCAGCGCGACAGGGGGGACTGAAGCTTTCTTT,CASSATGGTEAFF